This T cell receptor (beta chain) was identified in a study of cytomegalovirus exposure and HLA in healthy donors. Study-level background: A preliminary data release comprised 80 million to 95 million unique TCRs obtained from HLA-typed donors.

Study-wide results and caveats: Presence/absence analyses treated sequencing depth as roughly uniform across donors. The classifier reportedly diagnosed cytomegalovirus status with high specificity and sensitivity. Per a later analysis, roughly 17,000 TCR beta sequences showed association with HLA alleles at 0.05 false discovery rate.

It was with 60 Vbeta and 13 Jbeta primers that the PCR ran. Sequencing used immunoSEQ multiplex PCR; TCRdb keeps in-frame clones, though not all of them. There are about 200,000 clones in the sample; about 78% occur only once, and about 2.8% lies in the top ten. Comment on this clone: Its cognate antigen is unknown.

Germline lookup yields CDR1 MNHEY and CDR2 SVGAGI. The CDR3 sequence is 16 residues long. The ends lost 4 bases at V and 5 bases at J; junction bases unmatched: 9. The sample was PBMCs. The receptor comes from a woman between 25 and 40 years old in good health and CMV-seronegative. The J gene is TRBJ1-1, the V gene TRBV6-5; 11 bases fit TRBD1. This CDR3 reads CASSSPGTGGRTEAFF. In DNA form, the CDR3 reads TGTGCCAGCAGTTCTCCCGGGACAGGGGGACGGACTGAAGCTTTCTTT.